This TCR beta chain was captured in a study of blood T cell repertoires in COVID-19. Background on the study: Some COVID-19 samples were acute and others convalescent; all came from the United States, Italy and Spain. From T cells, B-cell-depleted T cells, or PBMCs came the material, which was cDNA or gDNA.

This CDR3 comprises 13 residues. V lost 3 bases and J 5 bases, leaving 7 bases between the germline ends. Original processing methods: Estimation of nucleated cell counts relied on the amplification of reference gene primers. This table comes from immunoSEQ multiplex PCR, and its TCRdb copy is limited to in-frame clones, with some not included. D and trimming were read from the DNA, whereas the V and J calls and clone size are those reported in that table. Here the sample spans 130,000 or so clones, roughly 69% being singletons. The receptor was isolated from a woman aged 70-85 years with acute or convalescent COVID-19. Sequenced sample: peripheral blood. The rearrangement links TRBV12-3 or TRBV12-4 to TRBJ1-4; D gene uncertain. The CDR3 reads CASSLFGNEKLFF. The CDR3 coding sequence is TGTGCCAGCAGTTTGTTCGGGAATGAAAAACTGTTTTTT.